One T cell receptor beta chain is described in this entry. The data derive from a study of blood T cell repertoires in COVID-19. Study as a whole: Some COVID-19 samples were acute and others convalescent; all came from the United States, Italy and Spain. T cells, B-cell-depleted T cells, or PBMCs provided the cDNA or gDNA that served as material.

Unmatched junction bases numbered 6, after V lost 1 base and J lost 4 bases. The germline CDR1 and CDR2 sequences are MGHRA and YSYEKL. CDR3 length: 16 residues. Authors' processing steps: Amplification from reference gene primers served as the basis for estimated nucleated cell counts. Sequenced by immunoSEQ multiplex PCR; TCRdb stores in-frame clones only, minus some. V and J calls plus clone size are reproduced from that table; the DNA served to infer D and trimming. The profile shows fewer than 250,000 clones, roughly 80% of them singletons. The clonotype comes from a woman older than 75 with acute or convalescent COVID-19. This chain joins TRBV4-1 and TRBJ2-2; 7 nucleotides align to TRBD1. Sequencing used peripheral blood. In nucleotides, the CDR3 is TGCGCCAGCAGCCAAGTTAGGGGGCGCGTCACCGGGGAGCTGTTTTTT. Amino acid sequence: CASSQVRGRVTGELFF.